A few counts support the clone carrying this TCR beta chain. Its cognate antigen is unknown. This entry belongs to a study of OX40 agonist ivuxolimab in advanced cancers. Baseline, cycle 4 day 1, and cycle 7 day 1 were the blood sampling points. The method was immunoSEQ multiplex PCR; TCRdb's version includes in-frame clones alone and lacks a portion of them. The sample carries around 84,000 clones, around 94% recorded once. Study-wide results and limits: Certain nonresponders likewise exhibited a low normalized T-cell clonal expansion.

V lost 5 bases and J 4 bases, leaving 12 bases between the germline ends. CDR1 MNHEY and CDR2 SMNVEV come from the germline V gene (reference sequence). There are 13 residues in the CDR3. The chain links TRBV27 to TRBJ2-7; D may correspond to TRBD1 or TRBD2 (5 bases each). This sample comprised CD4+ or CD8+ T cells sorted from blood, obtained in a trial of the OX40 agonist ivuxolimab. This TCR came from an adult with an advanced solid tumor such as melanoma, head and neck, liver or kidney cancer. Here the CDR3 reads CASSPGPPYEQYF. CDR3 DNA: TGTGCCAGCAGTCCGGGGCCCCCATACGAGCAGTACTTC.